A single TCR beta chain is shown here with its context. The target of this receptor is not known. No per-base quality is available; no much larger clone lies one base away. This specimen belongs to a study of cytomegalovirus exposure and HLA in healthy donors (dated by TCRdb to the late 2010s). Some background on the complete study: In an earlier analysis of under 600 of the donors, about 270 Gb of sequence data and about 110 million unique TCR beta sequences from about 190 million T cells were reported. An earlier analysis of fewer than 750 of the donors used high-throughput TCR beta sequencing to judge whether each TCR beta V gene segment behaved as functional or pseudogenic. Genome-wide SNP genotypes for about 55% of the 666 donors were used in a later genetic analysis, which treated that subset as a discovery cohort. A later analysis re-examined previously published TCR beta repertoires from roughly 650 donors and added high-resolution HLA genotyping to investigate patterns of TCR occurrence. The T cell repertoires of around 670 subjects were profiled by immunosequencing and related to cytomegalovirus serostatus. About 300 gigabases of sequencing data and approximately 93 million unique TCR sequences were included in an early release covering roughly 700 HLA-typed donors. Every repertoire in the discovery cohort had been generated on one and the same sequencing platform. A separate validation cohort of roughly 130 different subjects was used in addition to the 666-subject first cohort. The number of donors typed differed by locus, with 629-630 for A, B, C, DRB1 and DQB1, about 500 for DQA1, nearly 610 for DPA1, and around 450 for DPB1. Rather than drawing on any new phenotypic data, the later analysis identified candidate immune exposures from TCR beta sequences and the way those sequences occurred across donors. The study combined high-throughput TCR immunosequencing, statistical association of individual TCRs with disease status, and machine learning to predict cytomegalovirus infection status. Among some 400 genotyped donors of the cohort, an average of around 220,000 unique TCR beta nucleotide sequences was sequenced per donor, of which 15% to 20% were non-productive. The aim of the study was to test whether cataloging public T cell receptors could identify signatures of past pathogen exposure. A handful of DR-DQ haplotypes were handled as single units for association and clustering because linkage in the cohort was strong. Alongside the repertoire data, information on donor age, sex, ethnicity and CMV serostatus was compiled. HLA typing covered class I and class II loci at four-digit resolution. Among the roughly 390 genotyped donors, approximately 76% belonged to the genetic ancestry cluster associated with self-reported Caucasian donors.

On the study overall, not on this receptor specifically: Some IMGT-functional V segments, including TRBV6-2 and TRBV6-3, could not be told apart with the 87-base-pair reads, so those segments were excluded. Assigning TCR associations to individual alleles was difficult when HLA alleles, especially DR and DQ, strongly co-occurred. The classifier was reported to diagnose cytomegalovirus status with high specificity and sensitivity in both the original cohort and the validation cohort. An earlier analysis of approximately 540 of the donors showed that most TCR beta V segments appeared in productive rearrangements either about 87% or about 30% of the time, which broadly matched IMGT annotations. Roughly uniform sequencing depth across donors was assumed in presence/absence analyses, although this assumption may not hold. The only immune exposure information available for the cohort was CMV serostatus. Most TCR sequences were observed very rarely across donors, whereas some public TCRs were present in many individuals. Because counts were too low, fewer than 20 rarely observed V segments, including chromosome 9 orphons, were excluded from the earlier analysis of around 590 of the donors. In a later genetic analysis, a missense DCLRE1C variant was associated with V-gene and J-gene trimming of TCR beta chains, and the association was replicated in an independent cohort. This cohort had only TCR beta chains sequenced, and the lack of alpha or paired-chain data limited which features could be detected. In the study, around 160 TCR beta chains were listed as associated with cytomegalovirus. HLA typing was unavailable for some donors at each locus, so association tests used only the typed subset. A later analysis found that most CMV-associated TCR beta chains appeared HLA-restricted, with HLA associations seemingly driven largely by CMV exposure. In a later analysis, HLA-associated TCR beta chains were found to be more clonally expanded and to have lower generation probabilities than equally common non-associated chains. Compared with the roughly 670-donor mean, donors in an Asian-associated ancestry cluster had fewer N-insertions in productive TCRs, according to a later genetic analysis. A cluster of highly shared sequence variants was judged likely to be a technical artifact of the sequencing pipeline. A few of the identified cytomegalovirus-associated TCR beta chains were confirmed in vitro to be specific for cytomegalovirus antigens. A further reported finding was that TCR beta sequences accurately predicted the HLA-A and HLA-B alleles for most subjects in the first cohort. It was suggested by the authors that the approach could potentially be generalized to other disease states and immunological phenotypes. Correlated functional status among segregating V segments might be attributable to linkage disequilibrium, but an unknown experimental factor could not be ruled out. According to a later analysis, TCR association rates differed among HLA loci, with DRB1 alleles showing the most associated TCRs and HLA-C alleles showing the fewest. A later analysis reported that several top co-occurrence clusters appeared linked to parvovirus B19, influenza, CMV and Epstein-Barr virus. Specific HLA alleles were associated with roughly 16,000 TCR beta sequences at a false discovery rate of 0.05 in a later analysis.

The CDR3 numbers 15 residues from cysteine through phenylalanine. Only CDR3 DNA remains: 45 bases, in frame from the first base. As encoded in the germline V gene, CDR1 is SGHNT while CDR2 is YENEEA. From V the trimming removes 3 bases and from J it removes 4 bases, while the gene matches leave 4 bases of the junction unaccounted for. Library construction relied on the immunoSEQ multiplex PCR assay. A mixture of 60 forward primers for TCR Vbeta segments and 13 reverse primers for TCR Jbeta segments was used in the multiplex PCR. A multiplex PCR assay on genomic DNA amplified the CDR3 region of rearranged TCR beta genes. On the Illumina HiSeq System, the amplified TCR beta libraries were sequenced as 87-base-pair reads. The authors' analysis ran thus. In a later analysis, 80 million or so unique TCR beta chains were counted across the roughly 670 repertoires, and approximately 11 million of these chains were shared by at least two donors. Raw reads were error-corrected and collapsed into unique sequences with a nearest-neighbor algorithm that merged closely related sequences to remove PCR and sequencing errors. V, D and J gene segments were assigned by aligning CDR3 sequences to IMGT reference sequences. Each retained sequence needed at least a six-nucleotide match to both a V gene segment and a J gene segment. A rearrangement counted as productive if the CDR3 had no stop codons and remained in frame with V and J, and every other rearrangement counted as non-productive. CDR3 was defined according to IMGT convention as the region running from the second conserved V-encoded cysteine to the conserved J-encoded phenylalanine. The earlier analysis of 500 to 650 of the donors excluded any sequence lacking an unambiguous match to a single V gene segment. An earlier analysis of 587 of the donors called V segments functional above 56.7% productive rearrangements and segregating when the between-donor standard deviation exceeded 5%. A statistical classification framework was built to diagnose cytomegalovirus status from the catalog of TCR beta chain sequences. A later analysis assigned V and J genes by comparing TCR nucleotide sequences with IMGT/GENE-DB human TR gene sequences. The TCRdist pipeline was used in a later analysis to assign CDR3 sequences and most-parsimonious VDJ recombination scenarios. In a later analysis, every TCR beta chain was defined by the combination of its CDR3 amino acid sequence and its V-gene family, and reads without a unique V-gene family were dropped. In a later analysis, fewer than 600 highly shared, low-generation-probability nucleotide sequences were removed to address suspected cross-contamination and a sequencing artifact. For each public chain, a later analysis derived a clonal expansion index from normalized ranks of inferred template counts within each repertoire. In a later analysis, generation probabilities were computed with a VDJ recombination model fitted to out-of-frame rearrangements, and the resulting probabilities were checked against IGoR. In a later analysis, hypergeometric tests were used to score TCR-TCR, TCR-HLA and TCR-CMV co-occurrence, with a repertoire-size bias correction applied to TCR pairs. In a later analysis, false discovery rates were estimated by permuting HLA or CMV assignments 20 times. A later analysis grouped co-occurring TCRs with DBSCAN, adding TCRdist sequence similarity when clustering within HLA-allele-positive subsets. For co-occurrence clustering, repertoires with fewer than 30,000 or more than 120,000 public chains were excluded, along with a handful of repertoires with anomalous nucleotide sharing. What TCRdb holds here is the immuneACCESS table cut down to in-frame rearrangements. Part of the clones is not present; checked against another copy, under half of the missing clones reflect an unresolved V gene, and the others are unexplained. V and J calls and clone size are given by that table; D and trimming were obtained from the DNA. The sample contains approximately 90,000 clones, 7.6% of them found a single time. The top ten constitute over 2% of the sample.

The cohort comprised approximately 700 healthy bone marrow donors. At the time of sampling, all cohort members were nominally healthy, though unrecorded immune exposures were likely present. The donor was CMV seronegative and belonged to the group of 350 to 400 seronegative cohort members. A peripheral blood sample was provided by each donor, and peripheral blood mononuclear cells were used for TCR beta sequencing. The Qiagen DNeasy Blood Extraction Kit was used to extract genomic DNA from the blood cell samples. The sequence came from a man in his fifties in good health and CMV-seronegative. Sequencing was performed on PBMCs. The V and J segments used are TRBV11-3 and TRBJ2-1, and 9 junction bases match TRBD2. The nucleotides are TGTGCCAGCAGCTTTGGCGGGAGGGGGTACAATGAGCAGTTCTTC. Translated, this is CASSFGGRGYNEQFF.